The rows below give T cell receptor beta chains drawn from one sample of a study of beta chain features in type 1 diabetes. Profiled with immunoSEQ multiplex PCR; TCRdb holds only in-frame clones, not every one. The table records nearly 350,000 clones, around 7.6% of them present only once. The sequenced material came from central memory CD4+ T cells from blood. The source of these receptors is a woman younger than 30 in good health. Both conserved end residues are part of each CDR3. A D gene is named only where the DNA matches it firmly. The size field is filled for only some rows; it gives once, few, many or a size class.

clone size	D gene	J gene	V gene	CDR3 DNA	CDR3 protein
few	NA	TRBJ1-1	TRBV7-2	TGTGCCAGCAGCACGACAGCCATGAGCACTGAAGCTTTCTTT	CASSTTAMSTEAFF
few	NA	TRBJ2-2	TRBV7-3	TGTGCCAGCAGCACTTCAGGGTCTACAGGCGGGGAGCTGTTTTTT	CASSTSGSTGGELFF
many	TRBD2	TRBJ2-7	TRBV11-2	TGTGCCAGCAGCTTAGTGTCGTGGACTAGCGGTACCTACGAGCAGTACTTC	CASSLVSWTSGTYEQYF
few	NA	TRBJ1-4	TRBV10-3	TGTGCCATCAGTGAGTCTCAGAGGGGTGAAAAACTGTTTTTT	CAISESQRGEKLFF
NA	TRBD1	TRBJ2-6	TRBV28	TGTGCCAGCAGAAGAGCCGGGACAGCTATCTCTGGGGCCAACGTCCTGACTTTC	CASRRAGTAISGANVLTF
few	TRBD1	TRBJ2-5	TRBV15	TGTGCCACCAGCATAGGGGGACAGCAAGAGACCCAGTACTTC	CATSIGGQQETQYF
NA	NA	TRBJ2-1	TRBV27	TGTGCCAGCAGTTTAAGATTAAGGGCTAGTCACAATGAGCAGTTCTTC	CASSLRLRASHNEQFF
many	NA	TRBJ2-5	TRBV2	TGTGCCAGCAGTGATCGGGAGAGCGGGACCCAGTACTTC	CASSDRESGTQYF
many	TRBD2	TRBJ2-1	TRBV18	TGTGCCAGCTCACCACGGGCTAGCGGGAATGAGCAGTTCTTC	CASSPRASGNEQFF
NA	TRBD2	TRBJ2-3	TRBV7-2	TGTGCCAGCAGCTTAGCCCTAGCGGGAAGGGGGGAGGATACGCAGTATTTT	CASSLALAGRGEDTQYF
NA	TRBD2	TRBJ2-1	TRBV5-4	TGTGCCAGCAGCTTCCTGACTAGCGGGAGCAATGAGCAGTTCTTC	CASSFLTSGSNEQFF
few	TRBD1	TRBJ2-3	TRBV11-3	TGTGCCAGCAGCCTCGACAGGGCCACAGATACGCAGTATTTT	CASSLDRATDTQYF
many	TRBD1	TRBJ2-7	TRBV9	TGTGCCAGCAGCGCCGGGACAGCCTACGAGCAGTACTTC	CASSAGTAYEQYF
NA	TRBD2	TRBJ2-4	TRBV9	TGTGCCAGCAGCCCACTAGGTACGGGAGCGGGGAAAAACATTCAGTACTTC	CASSPLGTGAGKNIQYF
NA	NA	TRBJ2-3	TRBV5-1	TGCGCCAGCAGCTTAGGAGTTTCCTCAGATACGCAGTATTTT	CASSLGVSSDTQYF
few	NA	TRBJ2-3	TRBV11-2	TGTGCCAGCAGTTCAGGGACACCTCGAACAGATACGCAGTATTTT	CASSSGTPRTDTQYF
many	TRBD2	TRBJ2-2	TRBV6-5	TGTGCCAGCAGTTACGTCGGGAGGGCCGGGGAGCTGTTTTTT	CASSYVGRAGELFF
NA	TRBD2	TRBJ2-7	TRBV5-1	TGCGCCAGCAGGGCGGTTCTAGCGGGAGACGGCGAGCAGTACTTC	CASRAVLAGDGEQYF
many	NA	TRBJ2-7	TRBV2	TGTGCCAGCAGTGTTGGCGGACCCTACGAGCAGTACTTC	CASSVGGPYEQYF
NA	TRBD1	TRBJ1-4	TRBV9	TGTGCCAGCAGCCCTAACAGGGGTAGGGAAAAACTGTTTTTT	CASSPNRGREKLFF
NA	NA	TRBJ1-1	TRBV5-4	TGTGCCAGCAGCTTGAAAGGGCGGGTTGCGACTGAAGCTTTCTTT	CASSLKGRVATEAFF
few	NA	TRBJ1-2	TRBV7-2	TGTGCCAGCAGCTTATCAGGGGTGGTGAATGGCTACACCTTC	CASSLSGVVNGYTF
few	NA	TRBJ2-7	TRBV5-1	TGCGCCAGCAGGGAGGGGGCCCCCGGATGGTCTCAGTACTTC	CASREGAPGWSQYF
NA	TRBD2	TRBJ2-5	TRBV18	TGTGCCAGCTCACCACCGAGACTAGCGGGAGTAGAGACCCAGTACTTC	CASSPPRLAGVETQYF
few	NA	TRBJ1-1	TRBV20-1	TGCAGTGCTACCGCGAACACTGAAGCTTTCTTT	CSATANTEAFF
NA	TRBD1	TRBJ1-2	TRBV9	TGTGCCAGCAGCCAATACAGGGGGTCCTATGGCTACACCTTC	CASSQYRGSYGYTF
few	NA	TRBJ2-7	TRBV5-4	TGTGCCAGCAGCATTAGTAGCGGTGGGGCCTCCTACGAGCAGTACTTC	CASSISSGGASYEQYF
few	NA	TRBJ2-5	TRBV14	TGTGCCAGCAGCGAACCAGGGAGCCGGGCCCAGTACTTC	CASSEPGSRAQYF
few	NA	TRBJ2-1	TRBV28	TGTGCCAGCAGCTACAATGAGCAGTTCTTC	CASSYNEQFF
few	NA	TRBJ2-7	TRBV14	TGTGCCAGCAGCCCTCAGAGCTACGAGCAGTACTTC	CASSPQSYEQYF
few	NA	TRBJ2-1	TRBV7-3	TGTGCCAGCAGCATCCACGGGACCCCTCGATCGTTCTTC	CASSIHGTPRSFF
NA	TRBD1	TRBJ1-5	TRBV27	TGTGCCAGCAGCTGGGACAGGGATCGTCAGCCCCAGCATTTT	CASSWDRDRQPQHF
few	NA	TRBJ2-3	TRBV15	TGTGCCACCAGCGGAGTTTACCTAGGTAGCACAGATACGCAGTATTTT	CATSGVYLGSTDTQYF
NA	NA	TRBJ1-5	TRBV4-2	TGTGCCAGCAGCCAAGAGAGGCAGGGGCATCAGCCCCAGCATTTT	CASSQERQGHQPQHF
few	TRBD1	TRBJ1-1	TRBV2	TGTGCCAGCAGCGGACAGGGGTTGATAGGCACTGAAGCTTTCTTT	CASSGQGLIGTEAFF